This TCR beta chain was sequenced during a study of regulatory T cells in long-lasting Graves disease. Across the whole study: Antithyroid drugs had been taken by newly diagnosed Graves' patients for under 3 months.

Arm-PCR of CDR3 regions with iRepertoire HTBI primers generated TCR beta libraries. From the multiplex PCR reads, TCRdb called clonotypes with MiXCR, one entry per CDR3 protein. The sample lists 530,000 or so distinct CDR3 sequences, about 16% seen once, with about 12% in the top ten. Time point denoted: newly diagnosed GD, antithyroid drugs for less than 3 months. After RNA was extracted from PBMCs, the TCR library was made from it. The germline V gene has CDR1 SGHTA and CDR2 FQGNSA. This CDR3 has 17 amino acids. V shed 2 bases and J shed 1 base, with 15 bases lying between them. These same data were also listed under a study on T cells in Graves' hyperthyroidism and ophthalmopathy. Per that study: HTBI primers were used for first-round RT-PCR of the TCR CDR3. Most thyroid clonotypes that were expanded above 0.001 also turned up in blood.

The sample in question was peripheral blood mononuclear cells (PBMCs), obtained at new diagnosis, from a patient treated with antithyroid drugs. The V gene is TRBV7-2, the J gene TRBJ2-1; D is perhaps TRBD2 (5 bases). The source is a young man with Graves disease. The CDR3 nucleotides are TGTGCCAGCAGCTTAACCCCGGTGGTAGCGTCCTACAATGAGCAGTTCTTC. As protein: CASSLTPVVASYNEQFF. The whole variable domain, filled in from reference TRBV7-2 and TRBJ2-1, reads GAGVSQSPSNKVTEKGKDVELRCDPISGHTALYWYRQSLGQGLEFLIYFQGNSAPDKSGLPSDRFSAERTGGSVSTLTIQRTQQEDSAVYLCASSLTPVVASYNEQFFGPGTRLTVL.